The 29 T cell receptor beta chains below all came from one sample that was sequenced in a study of technical replicates of blood from four donors. The repertoire was sequenced with immunoSEQ multiplex PCR; TCRdb's copy has only in-frame clones and lacks some. The sample holds 13,000 or so clones, approximately 83% seen once. The material sequenced was PBMCs. The receptors were sampled from a human donor in good health.

V usage is TRBV27 and J usage is TRBJ2-3, with TRBD2 matching over 12 bases. The germline V gene has CDR1 MNHEY and CDR2 SMNVEV (reference sequence). The CDR3 is 16 amino acids. V lost 5 bases to trimming and J lost 1 base; unmatched junction nucleotides: 4. The CDR3 reads CASSPRLAGGTDTQYF. The CDR3 nucleotides read TGTGCCAGCAGTCCCAGACTAGCGGGAGGCACAGATACGCAGTATTTT.

The genes are TRBV29-1 and TRBJ2-1, with 12 bases fitting TRBD2. V lost 5 bases, J lost 6 bases, and 5 bases stayed unmatched. This CDR3 contains 14 residues. Germline CDR1 and CDR2: SQVTM and ANQGSEA. CDR3: CSVQTSGGFNEQFF. The CDR3 region has the DNA TGCAGCGTTCAGACTAGCGGGGGCTTCAATGAGCAGTTCTTC.

This rearrangement joins TRBV6-1 to TRBJ2-4; no definite D call. The germline V and J ends were trimmed by 6 bases and 9 bases, with 15 bases remaining between them. The CDR3 spans 13 residues. CDR1 MNHNS and CDR2 SASEGT come from the germline V gene. The CDR3 spells CASRVAGLIIQYF. In DNA, the CDR3 is TGTGCCAGCAGGGTCGCTGGGCTTATCATTCAGTACTTC.

The J gene is TRBJ1-2, the V gene TRBV6-1; D not certain. The CDR3 totals 10 residues. Per the germline V gene, CDR1 is MNHNS and CDR2 is SASEGT. V shed 3 bases and J shed 6 bases, with 2 bases lying between them. CDR3 DNA sequence: TGTGCCAGCAGTGATAATGGCTACACCTTC. Translated, it gives CASSDNGYTF.

The chain employs TRBV27 and TRBJ2-5; 8 bases map to TRBD2. Germline CDR1 is MNHEY and CDR2 is SMNVEV (reference sequence). The CDR3 has 13 residues. Germline trimming cut 5 bases from V and 5 bases from J; bases unmatched to any gene: 4. In DNA, the CDR3 is TGTGCCAGCAGTCGGACTAGCCTTGAGACCCAGTACTTC. This sequence encodes CASSRTSLETQYF.

This clone was found once. This chain joins TRBV2 and TRBJ2-3, with 14 bases lining up with TRBD2. The ends lost 6 bases at V and 6 bases at J; junction bases unmatched: 8. The CDR3 totals 16 residues. CDR1 is SNHLY, CDR2 FYNNEI, per germline. The CDR3 bases are TGTGCCAGCAGGAAGACTAGCGGGAGGGTAGGGGATACGCAGTATTTT. It is translated as CASRKTSGRVGDTQYF. Filled out from reference TRBV2 and TRBJ2-3, the complete variable domain reads EPEVTQTPSHQVTQMGQEVILRCVPISNHLYFYWYRQILGQKVEFLVSFYNNEISEKSEIFDDQFSVERPDGSNFTLKIRSTKLEDSAMYFCASRKTSGRVGDTQYFGPGTRLTVL.

The CDR3 DNA follows: TGTGCCAGCAGCCCCAGGGTTCCAAAGCATGGCTACACCTTC. Translated: CASSPRVPKHGYTF. The genes are TRBV4-2 and TRBJ1-2; a weak D match, TRBD1 (5 bases). The CDR3 length is 14 residues. V lost 4 bases, J lost 6 bases, and 15 bases lay in between. The germline V gene encodes CDR1 LGHNA and CDR2 YNFKEQ.

V gene TRBV7-2 combines with J gene TRBJ2-7, with D perhaps matching TRBD1 (5 bases). Trimming stripped 4 bases from V and 5 bases from J, with 21 bases between. The CDR3 is made up of 16 amino acids. The germline V gene has CDR1 SGHTA and CDR2 FQGNSA. The DNA for the CDR3 is TGTGCCAGCAGCTACGAAGACACAGGTTTCCTCGACGAGCAGTACTTC. As protein: CASSYEDTGFLDEQYF.

Concerning this clone itself: An end of the junction does not agree with germline; a read error may underlie this. This rearrangement joins TRBV6-1 to TRBJ2-5; D gene ambiguous. The CDR3 has 11 amino acids. The germline CDR1 and CDR2 sequences are MNHNS and SASEGT. CDR3 DNA: TGTGCCAGCATTGTCCAAGAGATCCAGTACTTC. Residues: CASIVQEIQYF.

DNA of the CDR3: TGTGCCAGCTCTCAGGGACAGAATGAAGCTTTCTTT. It encodes CASSQGQNEAFF. This sequence joins TRBV18 and TRBJ1-1, with 7 bases aligning to TRBD1. The CDR3 length is 12 residues. The trim removed 6 bases at V and 7 bases at J, leaving 5 bases unmatched. The germline V gene encodes CDR1 KGHSH and CDR2 LQKENI.

The chain links TRBV5-1 to TRBJ1-2; D remains ambiguous. The CDR3 sequence is 15 residues long. Trimming took 0 bases from V and 2 from J, leaving 11 bases between them. CDR1 and CDR2 (germline): SGHRS, YFSETQ. The CDR3 DNA follows: TGCGCCAGCAGCTTGGGTCAGACGGGGAACTATGGCTACACCTTC. Translating it yields CASSLGQTGNYGYTF.

The CDR3 sequence is CASSPGQTNTEAFF. In nucleotides, the CDR3 is TGTGCCAGCAGCCCGGGACAGACTAACACTGAAGCTTTCTTT. This chain links TRBV7-9 with TRBJ1-1, with 7 bases that match TRBD1. CDR3 length equals 14 residues. The J segment lost 2 bases and the V segment lost 5 bases, leaving 5 bases of the junction unmatched. Germline lookup yields CDR1 SEHNR and CDR2 FQNEAQ (reference sequence).

This chain links TRBV19 with TRBJ1-1; D is uncertain. CDR3 length: 16 amino acids. The V end lost 1 base, the J end lost 0 bases, and 12 bases lay between the germline ends. Germline assignment: CDR1 LNHDA and CDR2 SQIVND (reference sequence). The CDR3 DNA reads TGTGCCAGTAGTATAGGGTTCGGGCGGGTGAACACTGAAGCTTTCTTT. It codes for CASSIGFGRVNTEAFF.

This clone was observed a few times. The chain joins TRBV7-9 to TRBJ1-1; the match to TRBD1 covers 9 bases. This CDR3 contains 15 residues. The J segment lost 1 base and the V segment lost 1 base, leaving 1 base of the junction unmatched. Germline V gene sequence: CDR1 SEHNR, CDR2 FQNEAQ (reference sequence). In nucleotides, the CDR3 is TGTGCCAGCAGCTTAGGGGGACAGGGGAACACTGAAGCTTTCTTT. This gives the protein CASSLGGQGNTEAFF.

This chain uses TRBV27 with TRBJ2-3; D remains unclear. Trimming removed 2 bases at V and 0 bases at J, with 6 bases between. Looked up from germline, CDR1 is MNHEY and CDR2 is SMNVEV (reference sequence). CDR3 length equals 14 residues. CDR3 residues: CASSLTGSTDTQYF. CDR3 nucleotide sequence: TGTGCCAGCAGTTTAACCGGGAGCACAGATACGCAGTATTTT.

This clone appeared a single time. The J gene is TRBJ2-1, the V gene TRBV7-8, with 9 bases that match TRBD2. The CDR3 runs 14 residues. V lost 3 bases and J lost 4; bases outside the gene matches: 1. Germline CDR1 and CDR2: SGHVS and FQNEAQ. CDR3 nucleotide sequence: TGTGCCAGCAGCTTGACTAGCGGTTACAATGAGCAGTTCTTC. Protein: CASSLTSGYNEQFF.

The DNA for the CDR3 is TGTGCCAGCAGTGACAGAGGTGGCGGGAGCGCCCACGAGCAGTACTTC. This codes for CASSDRGGGSAHEQYF. The V and J genes are TRBV25-1 and TRBJ2-7, with TRBD2 matching 7 bases. There are 16 residues in the CDR3. V trimming: 3 bases; J trimming: 5 bases; junction bases outside the gene matches: 13. Germline CDR1 is MGHDK and CDR2 is SYGVNS.

The rearrangement links TRBV14 to TRBJ1-5; D is unresolved. The CDR3 consists of 12 residues. V lost 5 bases and J 5 bases, leaving 7 bases between the germline ends. The germline CDR1 and CDR2 sequences are SGHDN and FVKESK. CDR3 in amino acids: CASSFGDQPQHF. The CDR3 DNA reads TGTGCCAGCAGCTTCGGAGATCAGCCCCAGCATTTT.

This sequence joins TRBV7-9 and TRBJ1-1; the D gene is possibly TRBD1 (5 bases). V lost 1 base, J lost 4 bases, and 25 bases lay in between. Germline V gene sequence: CDR1 SEHNR, CDR2 FQNEAQ (reference sequence). The CDR3 length is 19 residues. The CDR3 coding sequence is TGTGCCAGCAGCTTAGGACTTCCCCCTCGAAGGGGCCGGAGCACTGAAGCTTTCTTT. Amino acid sequence: CASSLGLPPRRGRSTEAFF.

V and J are TRBV6-4 and TRBJ1-3; possibly TRBD1 for D (5 bases). V lost 3 bases to trimming and J lost 0 bases, with 9 bases between them. This CDR3 has 15 amino acids. Germline CDR1 and CDR2: MRHNA and SNTAGT. The CDR3 DNA sequence: TGTGCCAGCAGTGAAGACAGCGTCTCTGGAAACACCATATATTTT. Protein: CASSEDSVSGNTIYF.

V and J are TRBV19 and TRBJ2-7; 8 bases match TRBD1. V lost 0 bases, J lost 0 bases, and 7 bases stayed unmatched. The V gene's germline CDR1 is LNHDA and CDR2 SQIVND (reference sequence). The CDR3 spans 17 residues. The CDR3 reads CASSIDGRTGSSYEQYF. The CDR3 nucleotides are TGTGCCAGTAGTATAGATGGCCGGACAGGGAGCTCCTACGAGCAGTACTTC.

This clone was seen once. This sequence joins TRBV7-9 and TRBJ1-2; a possible D gene is TRBD1 (5 bases). There are 13 residues in the CDR3. The V end lost 6 bases, the J end lost 5 bases, and 13 bases lay between the germline ends. Germline lookup yields CDR1 SEHNR and CDR2 FQNEAQ (reference sequence). The CDR3 loop reads CASSSGGDYGYTF. The DNA for the CDR3 is TGTGCCAGCAGTTCGGGGGGAGATTATGGCTACACCTTC.

The rearrangement links TRBV7-9 to TRBJ1-2, with D perhaps matching TRBD1 (6 bases). This CDR3 region has 12 residues. Trimming shortened V by 4 bases and J by 3 bases, and 6 bases separated the two germline ends. Germline V gene sequence: CDR1 SEHNR, CDR2 FQNEAQ (reference sequence). The CDR3 region has the DNA TGTGCCAGCAGCTGGACAGACTATGGCTACACCTTC. This codes for CASSWTDYGYTF.

This clone was recorded a few times. V is TRBV30 and J is TRBJ2-2; 7 bases are shared with TRBD2. Per the germline V gene, CDR1 is GTSNPN and CDR2 is SVGIG (reference sequence). V was pared by 1 base and J by 7 bases, with 9 bases of the junction left unmatched. This CDR3 region has 15 residues. The CDR3 protein is CAWSAWEGPSGELFF. The CDR3 DNA follows: TGTGCCTGGAGTGCGTGGGAGGGCCCAAGCGGGGAGCTGTTTTTT.

A single count supports this clone. The chain links TRBV9 to TRBJ2-2; 7 bases align to TRBD2. V was pared by 3 bases and J by 3 bases, with 5 bases of the junction left unmatched. CDR3 length: 15 amino acids. Germline CDR1 is SGDLS and CDR2 is YYNGEE. DNA of the CDR3: TGTGCCAGCAGCGGTGGGCGGGAGTACACCGGGGAGCTGTTTTTT. Translating it yields CASSGGREYTGELFF.

V is TRBV4-2 and J is TRBJ2-3, with 7 bases aligning to TRBD2. Germline V gives CDR1 LGHNA, CDR2 YNFKEQ. The J segment lost 2 bases and the V segment lost 2 bases, leaving 4 bases of the junction unmatched. The CDR3 extends over 15 amino acids. Here the CDR3 reads CASSQSGMITDTQYF. The CDR3 DNA reads TGTGCCAGCAGCCAAAGCGGGATGATCACAGATACGCAGTATTTT.

The V gene is TRBV18, the J gene TRBJ2-7; TRBD1 aligns across 7 bases. The CDR3 is 12 residues long. The germline gives CDR1 KGHSH, CDR2 LQKENI. V lost 3 bases to trimming and J lost 5 bases; unmatched junction nucleotides: 1. The DNA for the CDR3 is TGTGCCAGCTCACCCACAGGGGACGAGCAGTACTTC. Protein: CASSPTGDEQYF.

This rearrangement joins TRBV5-1 to TRBJ2-7; 8 bases fit TRBD2. This CDR3 is 13 amino acids long. Losses at the gene ends were 3 bases for V and 6 bases for J; bases not matched to a gene: 5. Germline V gene lookup returns CDR1 SGHRS and CDR2 YFSETQ. CDR3 coding DNA: TGCGCCAGCAGCTACGGGACTAGTGGCGAGCAGTACTTC. Its protein product is CASSYGTSGEQYF.

This chain joins TRBV6-5 and TRBJ2-7, with 8 nucleotides matching TRBD2. Trimming took 3 bases from V and 6 from J; bases not matched to a gene: 13. CDR3 size: 16 residues. Germline assignment: CDR1 MNHEY and CDR2 SVGAGI. The CDR3 reads CASSYSTLLAGGEQYF. As DNA, the CDR3 is TGTGCCAGCAGTTATTCCACCCTTTTGGCGGGAGGCGAGCAGTACTTC.